This TCR beta chain was observed in a study of Ad26.COV2.S vaccination and SARS-CoV-2 variants. At the level of the study: The vaccine Ad26.COV2.S was put into the muscle once, or twice with 56 days between. Findings and limits, study-wide: The placebo group had lower spike-specific TCR breadth than the vaccine recipients did. Assessments of TCR breadth and depth may have underestimated the total T cell responses.

This clone was detected only once. Its antigen is not known. Sample treatment: over 15 received Ad26.COV2.S at low or high dose, single or two shots; roughly five received placebo; per-sample allocation not given. Sampling took place 63 days after the first vaccine or placebo injection. Clones were sequenced by immunoSEQ multiplex PCR, and TCRdb holds only the in-frame ones, with some missing. Among some 480,000 clones, roughly 85% were seen once, and the ten largest hold about 13%. The CDR3 loop spans 15 amino acids. V was pared by 6 bases and J by 6 bases, with 5 bases of the junction left unmatched. Germline V gene sequence: CDR1 KGHDR, CDR2 SFDVKD.

The sequencing here drew on peripheral blood, taken in a trial of Ad26.COV2.S vaccine versus placebo. The TCR originated in a person aged 18-65 years who received the Ad26.COV2.S COVID-19 vaccine or a placebo. This chain connects TRBV24-1 to TRBJ2-1; 12 bases agree with TRBD2. The CDR3 region is CATSLAGGPSNEQFF. CDR3 bases: TGTGCCACCAGTCTAGCGGGAGGGCCCAGCAATGAGCAGTTCTTC.